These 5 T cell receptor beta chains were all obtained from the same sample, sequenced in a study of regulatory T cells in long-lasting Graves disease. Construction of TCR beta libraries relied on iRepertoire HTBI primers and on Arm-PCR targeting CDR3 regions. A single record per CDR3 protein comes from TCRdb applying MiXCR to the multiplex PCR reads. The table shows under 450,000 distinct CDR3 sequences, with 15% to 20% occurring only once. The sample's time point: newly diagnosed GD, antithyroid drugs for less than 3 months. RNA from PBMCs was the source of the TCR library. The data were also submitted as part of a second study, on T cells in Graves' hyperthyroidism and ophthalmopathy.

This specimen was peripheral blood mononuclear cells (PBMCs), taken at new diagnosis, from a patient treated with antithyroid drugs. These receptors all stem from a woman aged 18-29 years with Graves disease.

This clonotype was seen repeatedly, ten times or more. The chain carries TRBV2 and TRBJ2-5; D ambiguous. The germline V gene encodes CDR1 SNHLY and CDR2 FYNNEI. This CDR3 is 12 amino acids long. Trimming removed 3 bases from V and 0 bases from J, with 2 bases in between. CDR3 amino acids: CASSDYQETQYF. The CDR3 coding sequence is TGTGCCAGCAGTGACTACCAAGAGACCCAGTACTTC.

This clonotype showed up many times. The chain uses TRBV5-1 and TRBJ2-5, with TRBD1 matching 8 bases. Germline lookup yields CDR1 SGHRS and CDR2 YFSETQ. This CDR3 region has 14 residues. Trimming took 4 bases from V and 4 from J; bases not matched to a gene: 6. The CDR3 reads CASSPGQGAETQYF. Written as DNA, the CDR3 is TGCGCCAGCAGCCCCGGACAGGGAGCAGAGACCCAGTACTTC.

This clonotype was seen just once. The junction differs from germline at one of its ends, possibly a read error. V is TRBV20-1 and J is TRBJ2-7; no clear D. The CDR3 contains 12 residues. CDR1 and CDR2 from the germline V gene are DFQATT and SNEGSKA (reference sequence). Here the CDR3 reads CGARDANYEQYF. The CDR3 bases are TGCGGTGCTAGAGATGCTAACTACGAGCAGTACTTC.

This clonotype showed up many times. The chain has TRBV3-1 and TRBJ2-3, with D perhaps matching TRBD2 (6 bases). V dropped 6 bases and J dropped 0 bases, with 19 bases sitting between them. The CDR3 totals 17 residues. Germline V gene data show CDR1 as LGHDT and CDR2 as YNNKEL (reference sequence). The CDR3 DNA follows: TGTGCCAGCAGAGCGCGGTCTGGGGGGATAAGCACAGATACGCAGTATTTT. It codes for CASRARSGGISTDTQYF.

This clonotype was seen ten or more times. The CDR3: CASSLLSYQPQHF. The CDR3 nucleotides read TGTGCCAGCAGTCTCCTTTCTTATCAGCCCCAGCATTTT. This chain links TRBV28 with TRBJ1-5; D gene ambiguous. The CDR3 length is 13 residues. Germline V lookup: CDR1 MDHEN, CDR2 SYDVKM. Trimming cost V 5 bases and J 5 bases, with 10 bases left between them.